This paragraph covers one TCR beta chain sequence. A much larger clone differs by one base, so this may be a read error. Germline CDR1 WNHNN, CDR2 SYGVQD (reference sequence). This CDR3 spans 15 amino acids. V shed 2 bases and J shed 4 bases, with 14 bases lying between them. These data belong to a study of T cells in Graves' hyperthyroidism and ophthalmopathy. Study at large: Peripheral blood was collected at initial diagnosis, before any treatment.

The CDR3 regions of TCR beta were amplified from RNA transcripts. Researchers ran a first-round RT-PCR on the TCR CDR3 using the HTBI primer set. TCRdb independently ran MiXCR on the multiplex PCR reads; one entry per CDR3 protein. Seen here are about 360,000 distinct CDR3 sequences, less than 15% observed once, and the top ten hold 9.2%. Sequencing input: blood. The V call is TRBV10-1, the J call TRBJ2-5; either TRBD1 or TRBD2 may fit D (5 bases each). This receptor was obtained from a woman between 18 and 30 years old with Graves' hyperthyroidism. The CDR3 reads CASSETRGRGETQYF. The CDR3 nucleotides read TGCGCCAGCAGTGAGACTAGGGGCCGAGGAGAGACCCAGTACTTC.